Listed here are 7 T cell receptor beta chains from one sample, sequenced in a study of technical replicates of blood from a handful of donors. Here immunoSEQ multiplex PCR was the method, and the copy in TCRdb shows in-frame clones only, minus some. In the table there are 65,000 to 85,000 clones, about 96% of which are singletons. Sequences were obtained from T cells isolated from PBMCs. The receptors were sampled from a human donor in good health.

This rearrangement joins TRBV5-1 to TRBJ1-1, with 8 bases that match TRBD1. There are 15 residues in the CDR3. V shed 0 bases and J 7 bases; nucleotides not matched to a gene: 8. Germline V gene sequence: CDR1 SGHRS, CDR2 YFSETQ. CDR3 coding DNA: TGCGCCAGCAGCTTGGCCGGGACAGGATTTGTTGAAGCTTTCTTT. This translates into CASSLAGTGFVEAFF.

The rearrangement joins TRBV4-1 to TRBJ1-3; TRBD1 might be the D (5 bases). The CDR3 totals 19 residues. The V gene lost 0 bases and the J gene lost 0 bases, with 18 bases spanning the gap. Germline CDR1 reads MGHRA; CDR2 reads YSYEKL. In DNA, the CDR3 is TGCGCCAGCAGCCAAGATTGGGGGGAAGCTTATTTCTCTGGAAACACCATATATTTT. This translates into CASSQDWGEAYFSGNTIYF.

The chain couples TRBV13 to TRBJ1-2, with D possibly TRBD1 on 6 matching bases. Between the trimmed V and J ends, which lost 5 bases and 1 base, there was a span of 8 bases. The CDR3 runs to 13 residues. Germline V CDR1 and CDR2: PRHDT, FYEKMQ (reference sequence). Here the CDR3 reads CASSPQGNYGYTF. The CDR3 nucleotides read TGTGCCAGCAGCCCACAGGGTAACTATGGCTACACCTTC.

The V and J genes are TRBV6-5 and TRBJ1-1; perhaps TRBD1 as D (6 bases). There are 14 residues in the CDR3. The germline V and J ends were trimmed by 6 bases and 1 base, with 12 bases remaining between them. Germline V lookup: CDR1 MNHEY, CDR2 SVGAGI. This CDR3 reads CASRVYRENTEAFF. The CDR3 DNA is TGTGCCAGCAGAGTCTACAGGGAGAACACTGAAGCTTTCTTT.

The chain joins TRBV15 to TRBJ2-7; 9 bases line up with TRBD2. This CDR3 is 16 amino acids long. Germline loops: CDR1 LNHNV, CDR2 YYDKDF (reference sequence). The V and J ends lost 0 bases and 5 bases, in that order; junction bases with no gene match: 8. The CDR3 coding sequence is TGTGCCACCAGCAGAGATGTCCTAGCGGGGAGTCACGAGCAGTACTTC. Translation: CATSRDVLAGSHEQYF.

The chain joins TRBV5-1 to TRBJ1-1; no clear D gene. The CDR3 is 14 amino acids. The germline CDR1 and CDR2 sequences are SGHRS and YFSETQ. Trimming removed 0 bases from V and 4 bases from J, with 10 bases in between. DNA for the CDR3: TGCGCCAGCAGCTTGGGTGGTGGCTCCACTGAAGCTTTCTTT. This sequence encodes CASSLGGGSTEAFF.

J is TRBJ2-1 and V is TRBV5-4, with 9 positions matching TRBD1. Germline V gene data show CDR1 as SGHNT and CDR2 as YYREEE (reference sequence). Germline trimming cut 4 bases from V and 2 bases from J; bases unmatched to any gene: 4. There are 15 residues in the CDR3. The CDR3 here is CASSHRDRAYNEQFF. The CDR3 DNA sequence: TGTGCCAGCAGCCACCGGGACAGGGCCTACAATGAGCAGTTCTTC.